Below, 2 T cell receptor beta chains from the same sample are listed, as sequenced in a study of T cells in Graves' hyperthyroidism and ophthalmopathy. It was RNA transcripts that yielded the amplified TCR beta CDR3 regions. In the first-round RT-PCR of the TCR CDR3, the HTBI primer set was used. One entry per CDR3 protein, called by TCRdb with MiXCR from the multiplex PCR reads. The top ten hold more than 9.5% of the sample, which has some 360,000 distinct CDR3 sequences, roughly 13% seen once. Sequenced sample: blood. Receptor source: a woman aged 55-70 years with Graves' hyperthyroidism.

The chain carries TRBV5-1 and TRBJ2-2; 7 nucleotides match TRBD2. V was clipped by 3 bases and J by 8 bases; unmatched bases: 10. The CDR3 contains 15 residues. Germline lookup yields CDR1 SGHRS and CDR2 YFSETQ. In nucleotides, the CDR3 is TGCGCCAGCAGCTCGGAGCGGGGTGGCGGAGGGGAGCTGTTTTTT. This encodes CASSSERGGGGELFF.

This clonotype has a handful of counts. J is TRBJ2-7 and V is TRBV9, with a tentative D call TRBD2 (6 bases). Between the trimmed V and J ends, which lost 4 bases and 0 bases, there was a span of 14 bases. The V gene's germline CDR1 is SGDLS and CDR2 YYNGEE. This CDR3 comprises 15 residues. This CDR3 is CASSPHGGDSYEQYF. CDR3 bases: TGTGCCAGCAGCCCTCACGGGGGAGACTCCTACGAGCAGTACTTC.